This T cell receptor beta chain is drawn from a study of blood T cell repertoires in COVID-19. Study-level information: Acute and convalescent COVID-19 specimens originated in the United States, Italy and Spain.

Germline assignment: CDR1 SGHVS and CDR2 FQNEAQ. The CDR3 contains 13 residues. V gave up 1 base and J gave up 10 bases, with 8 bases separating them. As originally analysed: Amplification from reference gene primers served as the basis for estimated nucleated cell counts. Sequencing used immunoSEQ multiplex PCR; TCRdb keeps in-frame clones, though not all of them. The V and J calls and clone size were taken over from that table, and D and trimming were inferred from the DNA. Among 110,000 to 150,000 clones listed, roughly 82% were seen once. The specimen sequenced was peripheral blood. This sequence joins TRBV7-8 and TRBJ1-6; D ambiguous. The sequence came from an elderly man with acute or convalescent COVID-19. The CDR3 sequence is CASSLESGSPLHF. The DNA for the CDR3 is TGTGCCAGCAGCTTAGAATCCGGGTCACCCCTCCACTTT.